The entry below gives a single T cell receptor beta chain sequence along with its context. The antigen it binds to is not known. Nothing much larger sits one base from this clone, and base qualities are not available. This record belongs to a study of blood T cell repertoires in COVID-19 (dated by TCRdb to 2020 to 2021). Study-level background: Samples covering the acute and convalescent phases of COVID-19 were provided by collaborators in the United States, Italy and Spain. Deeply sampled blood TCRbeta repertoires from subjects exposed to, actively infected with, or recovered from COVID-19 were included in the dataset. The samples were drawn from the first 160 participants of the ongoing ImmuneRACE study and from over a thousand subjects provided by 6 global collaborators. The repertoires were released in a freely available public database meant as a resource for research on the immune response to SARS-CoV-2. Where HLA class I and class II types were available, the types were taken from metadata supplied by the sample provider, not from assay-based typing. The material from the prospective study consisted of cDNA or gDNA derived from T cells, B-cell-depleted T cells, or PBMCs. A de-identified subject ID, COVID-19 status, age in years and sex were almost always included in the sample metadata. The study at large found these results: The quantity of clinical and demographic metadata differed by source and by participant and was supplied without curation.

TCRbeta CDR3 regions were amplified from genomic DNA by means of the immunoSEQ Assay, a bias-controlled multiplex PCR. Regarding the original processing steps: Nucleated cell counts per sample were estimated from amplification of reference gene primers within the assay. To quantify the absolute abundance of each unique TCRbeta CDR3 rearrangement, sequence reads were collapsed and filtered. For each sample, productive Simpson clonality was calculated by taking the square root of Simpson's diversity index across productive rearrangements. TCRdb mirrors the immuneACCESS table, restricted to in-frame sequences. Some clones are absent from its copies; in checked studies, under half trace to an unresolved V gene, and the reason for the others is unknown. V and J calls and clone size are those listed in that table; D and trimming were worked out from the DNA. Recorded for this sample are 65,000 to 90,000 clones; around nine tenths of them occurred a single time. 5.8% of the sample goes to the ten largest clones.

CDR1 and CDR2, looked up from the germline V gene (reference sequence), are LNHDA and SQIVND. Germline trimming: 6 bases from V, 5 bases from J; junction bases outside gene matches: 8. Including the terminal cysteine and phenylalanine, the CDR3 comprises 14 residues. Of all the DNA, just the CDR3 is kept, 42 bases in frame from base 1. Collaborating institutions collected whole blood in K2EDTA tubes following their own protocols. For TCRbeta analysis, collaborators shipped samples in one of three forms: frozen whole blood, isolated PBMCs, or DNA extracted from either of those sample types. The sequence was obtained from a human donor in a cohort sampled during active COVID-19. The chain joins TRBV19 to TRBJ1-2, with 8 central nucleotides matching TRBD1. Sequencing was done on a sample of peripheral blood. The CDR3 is CASSETGEGYGYTF. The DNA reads TGTGCCAGTAGCGAGACAGGGGAAGGGTATGGCTACACCTTC.